This entry lists 5 T cell receptor beta chains sequenced from one sample in a study of tumor and adjacent non-tumor tissue in lung cancer. No cell sorting was done before RNA was extracted from the tissue. TCRbeta libraries were built with three rounds of nested PCR, modified from ARM-PCR. TCRdb passed the multiplex PCR reads through MiXCR, listing each CDR3 protein once. The table includes around 210,000 distinct CDR3 sequences, roughly 70% detected once. The sequenced sample consisted of lung tumor tissue. These receptors all stem from a man between 60 and 75 years old with non-small cell lung cancer.

This clonotype came up once. This sequence joins TRBV20-1 and TRBJ2-1; 8 bases line up with TRBD2. Germline V lookup: CDR1 DFQATT, CDR2 SNEGSKA (reference sequence). The J segment lost 6 bases and the V segment lost 7 bases, leaving 8 bases of the junction unmatched. The CDR3 extends over 13 amino acids. The CDR3 DNA sequence: TGCAGTGTTACCGGGACTAGAGCCAATGAGCAGTTCTTC. Translation gives CSVTGTRANEQFF.

About this clonotype itself: A read error is possible here, since a much larger clone lies one base away. The J gene is TRBJ1-1, the V gene TRBV6-2 or TRBV6-3, with D possibly matching TRBD1 (5 bases). The germline V gene has CDR1 MNHEY and CDR2 SVGEGT. This CDR3 comprises 13 residues. V was trimmed by 6 bases and J by 7 bases, leaving 15 bases between them. CDR3 amino acids: CASSERGRVEAFF. DNA of the CDR3: TGTGCCAGCAGCGAACGGGGCAGAGTTGAAGCTTTCTTT.

As to this clonotype: A read error may be the cause here, since a much bigger clone is one base away. The V call is TRBV11-2, the J call TRBJ1-1; D is perhaps TRBD1 (6 bases). Germline-derived CDR1 and CDR2 are SGHAT and FQNNGV. Trimming cost V 6 bases and J 10 bases, with 21 bases left between them. CDR3 length: 14 residues. Here the CDR3 reads CASSFPLGQHGAFF. DNA for the CDR3: TGTGCCAGCAGTTTCCCCCTGGGACAACATGGAGCTTTCTTT.

As regards this clonotype: A much larger clone differs by one base, so this may be a read error. The chain uses TRBV12-3 or TRBV12-4 and TRBJ1-3, with D unresolved. The CDR3 extends over 13 amino acids. The V end was cut by 10 bases, the J end by 5 bases, with 15 bases between. The CDR3: CATWSPWRNTIYF. The CDR3 DNA reads TGTGCCACCTGGTCCCCATGGAGAAACACCATATATTTT.

The chain is built from TRBV20-1 and TRBJ2-5, with D hard to call. Between the trimmed V and J ends, which lost 6 bases and 2 bases, there was a span of 13 bases. CDR1 and CDR2 (germline): DFQATT, SNEGSKA (reference sequence). This CDR3 has 13 amino acids. CDR3 in amino acids: CSALVSGQETQYF. CDR3 DNA: TGCAGTGCCTTAGTGTCGGGTCAAGAGACCCAGTACTTC.